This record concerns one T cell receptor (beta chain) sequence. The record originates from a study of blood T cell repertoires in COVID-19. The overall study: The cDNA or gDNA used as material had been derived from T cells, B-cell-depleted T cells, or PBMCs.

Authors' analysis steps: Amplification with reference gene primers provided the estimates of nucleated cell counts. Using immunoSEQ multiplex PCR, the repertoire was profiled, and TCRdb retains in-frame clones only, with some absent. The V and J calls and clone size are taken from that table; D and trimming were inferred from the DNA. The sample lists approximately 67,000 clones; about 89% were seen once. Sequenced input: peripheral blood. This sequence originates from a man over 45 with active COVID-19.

The DNA for the CDR3 is TGTGCCAGCAGCCAAGATTCTGGCGGGAGCAATGAGCAGTTCTTC. This gives the protein CASSQDSGGSNEQFF. V gene TRBV3-1 (or the pseudogene TRBV3-2) combines with J gene TRBJ2-1, with 7 bases identical to TRBD2. The CDR3 covers 15 residues. Losses at the gene ends were 0 bases for V and 6 bases for J; bases not matched to a gene: 5. In germline, CDR1 is LGHDT, CDR2 YNNKEL (reference sequence).